The 5 T cell receptor beta chains listed next were all sequenced from one sample in a study of Graves' ophthalmopathy and Graves' hyperthyroidism (dated by TCRdb to 2017 to 2018). TCRdb lists the instrument as Illumina HiSeq 2000. For repertoire sequencing, the TCR beta CDR3 regions were amplified from RNA transcripts. The first round was an RT-PCR using HTBI primers with the Qiagen OneStep RT-PCR kit, and this first round was followed by a second-round multiplex PCR, then size selection and purification. TCRdb applied fastp at Q25 and MiXCR to the public reads, then kept only in-frame beta chains. When rows share a CDR3 protein, they turn into one entry using the most common DNA and genes. The sample data list around 400,000 distinct CDR3 sequences, and about 16% of these were observed just once. 1.6% of the sample belongs to the ten largest clones. The sample taken for sequencing was peripheral blood. These receptors originate from a woman between 18 and 29 years old with Graves' ophthalmopathy. Donor details come from another sample of the same person, matched by shared clones.

In this sample, this clonotype turned up a few times. The chain recombines TRBV30 with TRBJ2-7; D is undetermined. V lost 0 bases and J 4 bases, leaving 10 bases between the germline ends. The germline V gene has CDR1 GTSNPN and CDR2 SVGIG (reference sequence). The CDR3 totals 13 residues. This CDR3 is CAWSVFPSYEQYF. CDR3 coding DNA: TGTGCCTGGAGTGTGTTCCCCTCGTACGAGCAGTACTTC.

This sequence joins TRBV28 and TRBJ1-1; tentative D call: TRBD1 (5 bases). Trimming shortened V by 11 bases and J by 7 bases, and 14 bases separated the two germline ends. The germline V gene encodes CDR1 MDHEN and CDR2 SYDVKM. The CDR3 is 11 residues long. The CDR3 spells CAARGRGEAFF. The CDR3 DNA is TGTGCCGCACGGGGAAGGGGTGAAGCTTTCTTT.

This clonotype was picked up many times. As DNA, the CDR3 is TGCAGTGCTTCGGGACAGGGGGCTGGCGAGCAGTACTTC. Its translation is CSASGQGAGEQYF. This chain uses TRBV20-1 with TRBJ2-7, with TRBD1 matching over 12 bases. There are 13 residues in the CDR3. V shed 5 bases and J 6 bases; nucleotides not matched to a gene: 5. Germline-derived CDR1 and CDR2 are DFQATT and SNEGSKA (reference sequence).

Ten or more counts support this clonotype. This chain links TRBV6-5 with TRBJ1-2; 7 bases map to TRBD1. Germline trimming cut 6 bases from V and 8 bases from J; bases unmatched to any gene: 12. The CDR3 is made up of 14 amino acids. The V gene's germline CDR1 is MNHEY and CDR2 SVGAGI. Written as DNA, the CDR3 is TGTGCCAGCAGAAAACGGGACAGCGCAGACGGCTACACCTTC. Translation: CASRKRDSADGYTF.

The sample holds many counts of this clonotype. The chain carries TRBV7-8 and TRBJ2-4; no reliable D call. The ends were cut back, 2 bases at V and 5 bases at J, with 13 bases in the middle. From germline, CDR1 is SGHVS and CDR2 FQNEAQ. This CDR3 contains 15 residues. Here the CDR3 reads CASSLNWGNENIQYF. The CDR3 DNA is TGTGCCAGCAGCTTAAATTGGGGAAATGAAAACATTCAGTACTTC.